A single sample is the source of the 20 T cell receptor beta chains below, sequenced in a study of shared clonotypes between healthy human individuals. Naive CD8 cells lacked CD45RO, underwent positive selection for CCR7 and left out terminally differentiated effector memory CD45RA+ cells. TCRdb's table, derived via immunoSEQ multiplex PCR, lists solely in-frame clones and lacks some. The sample carries roughly 850,000 clones, around 96% recorded once. The sequenced material came from naive CD8+ T cells sorted from blood. The receptors were gathered from a man younger than 40 in good health.

The rearrangement joins TRBV30 to TRBJ1-2; 7 bases fit TRBD1. Germline V gene lookup returns CDR1 GTSNPN and CDR2 SVGIG (reference sequence). The CDR3 consists of 15 residues. J lost 2 bases, V lost 1 base, and 7 bases had no gene match. CDR3 region: CAWSAQQGPNYGYTF. DNA of the CDR3: TGTGCCTGGAGTGCCCAACAGGGGCCAAACTATGGCTACACCTTC.

This chain joins TRBV7-8 and TRBJ1-5; D is unclear. Trimming pared 1 base from V and 0 bases from J, leaving 13 bases between. The CDR3 contains 17 residues. Germline CDR1 reads SGHVS; CDR2 reads FQNEAQ. Written as DNA, the CDR3 is TGTGCCAGCAGCTTAGGTTTACTTATTCATAGCAATCAGCCCCAGCATTTT. It yields the protein CASSLGLLIHSNQPQHF.

V gene TRBV10-2 combines with J gene TRBJ2-7; D possibly corresponds to TRBD1 (6 bases). The CDR3 has 13 residues. V lost 4 bases and J 3 bases, leaving 10 bases between the germline ends. CDR1 is WSHSY and CDR2 is SAAADI in the germline V gene. The CDR3 DNA reads as TGCGCCAGCAGTGTTGGGGGCTACTACGAGCAGTACTTC. It encodes CASSVGGYYEQYF.

The chain employs TRBV4-1 and TRBJ1-2, with TRBD1 as a possible D gene (5 bases). There are 14 residues in the CDR3. Deletions cut 2 bases from V and 2 bases from J, with 9 bases between. The germline V gene has CDR1 MGHRA and CDR2 YSYEKL. This CDR3 is CASSQLGENYGYTF. CDR3 DNA: TGCGCCAGCAGCCAATTAGGGGAAAACTATGGCTACACCTTC.

The gene calls are TRBV7-9 and TRBJ1-2, with D possibly TRBD1 on 6 matching bases. The germline CDR1 and CDR2 sequences are SEHNR and FQNEAQ (reference sequence). V dropped 0 bases and J dropped 2 bases, with 7 bases sitting between them. The CDR3 runs to 14 residues. The CDR3 loop is CASSLAGQNYGYTF. In DNA, the CDR3 is TGTGCCAGCAGCTTAGCAGGACAGAACTATGGCTACACCTTC. The full variable domain, in which reference TRBV7-9 and TRBJ1-2 provide the parts outside the CDR3, is DTGVSQNPRHKITKRGQNVTFRCDPISEHNRLYWYRQTLGQGPEFLTYFQNEAQLEKSRLLSDRFSAERPKGSFSTLEIQRTEQGDSAMYLCASSLAGQNYGYTFGSGTRLTVV.

J is TRBJ1-2 and V is TRBV2; TRBD1 might be the D (5 bases). With 10 bases removed from V and 2 bases from J, the gap between germline ends came to 8 bases. The CDR3 contains 11 residues. Germline CDR1 and CDR2: SNHLY and FYNNEI. The CDR3 here is CAKTVNYGYTF. The CDR3, as DNA: TGTGCCAAGACAGTGAACTATGGCTACACCTTC.

This chain connects TRBV2 to TRBJ2-5, with D maybe TRBD2 (5 bases). Germline CDR1 is SNHLY and CDR2 is FYNNEI. This CDR3 is 15 amino acids long. V was clipped by 1 base and J by 5 bases, with 14 bases between them. CDR3: CASSEVTRRRETQYF. CDR3 nucleotide sequence: TGTGCCAGCAGTGAAGTTACTAGGAGAAGGGAGACCCAGTACTTC. Supplemented by reference TRBV2 and TRBJ2-5, the full variable domain reads EPEVTQTPSHQVTQMGQEVILRCVPISNHLYFYWYRQILGQKVEFLVSFYNNEISEKSEIFDDQFSVERPDGSNFTLKIRSTKLEDSAMYFCASSEVTRRRETQYFGPGTRLLVL.

This chain connects TRBV28 to TRBJ1-1; D is possibly TRBD1 (6 bases). Germline CDR1 reads MDHEN; CDR2 reads SYDVKM. This CDR3 is built from 15 residues. With 6 bases removed from V and 3 bases from J, the gap between germline ends came to 17 bases. CDR3 bases: TGTGCCAGCAGGCAAGACGGGCAGGGGTACACTGAAGCTTTCTTT. The encoded protein is CASRQDGQGYTEAFF.

The V gene is TRBV6-5, the J gene TRBJ2-5; D possibly matches TRBD1 or TRBD2 (5 bases each). CDR3 length: 14 amino acids. The germline CDR1 and CDR2 sequences are MNHEY and SVGAGI. The germline V and J ends were trimmed by 5 bases and 7 bases, with 17 bases remaining between them. The CDR3 spells CASSQQSWDGTQYF. Here the CDR3 DNA reads TGTGCCAGCAGTCAGCAGTCATGGGACGGGACCCAGTACTTC.

The J gene is TRBJ2-3, the V gene TRBV4-1; tentatively, D is TRBD2 (5 bases). Trimming took off 3 bases at V and 1 base at J, with 11 bases between the two ends. CDR3 length equals 15 residues. Germline V CDR1 and CDR2: MGHRA, YSYEKL. The CDR3 DNA reads as TGCGCCAGCAGCCACTCTGGACTGGGCACAGATACGCAGTATTTT. Protein: CASSHSGLGTDTQYF.

The V gene is TRBV5-6, the J gene TRBJ2-1; 8 bases are shared with TRBD2. Germline assignment: CDR1 SGHDT and CDR2 YYEEEE. The CDR3 is made up of 16 amino acids. Trimming at V came to 5 bases and at J to 4 bases, leaving 11 bases not matched to a gene. The CDR3 is CASRHWGSGMYNEQFF. The DNA of the CDR3 is TGTGCCAGCAGGCACTGGGGTAGCGGGATGTACAATGAGCAGTTCTTC.

The chain has TRBV28 and TRBJ1-5, with D possibly TRBD1 on 5 matching bases. Deletions cut 3 bases from V and 9 bases from J, with 18 bases between. Germline assignment: CDR1 MDHEN and CDR2 SYDVKM. The CDR3 is 15 amino acids. CDR3: CASSLHGGRRWPQHF. The CDR3 DNA reads TGTGCCAGCAGTTTGCATGGGGGGAGGCGTTGGCCCCAGCATTTT. Using reference TRBV28 and TRBJ1-5 for the parts outside the CDR3, the full variable domain is DVKVTQSSRYLVKRTGEKVFLECVQDMDHENMFWYRQDPGLGLRLIYFSYDVKMKEKGDIPEGYSVSREKKERFSLILESASTNQTSMYLCASSLHGGRRWPQHFGDGTRLSIL.

The chain carries TRBV27 and TRBJ2-1; D unresolved. Germline CDR1 and CDR2: MNHEY and SMNVEV (reference sequence). The CDR3 covers 14 residues. With 10 bases removed from V and 0 bases from J, the gap between germline ends came to 13 bases. The CDR3 loop is CATHARSSYNEQFF. The CDR3 DNA sequence: TGTGCCACCCACGCCCGAAGCTCCTACAATGAGCAGTTCTTC.

The V call is TRBV29-1, the J call TRBJ2-7; maybe TRBD1 (6 bases). The CDR3 sequence is 13 residues long. The germline CDR1 and CDR2 sequences are SQVTM and ANQGSEA. V was clipped by 6 bases and J by 6 bases, with 18 bases between them. CDR3 sequence: CSVEPRGPGEQYF. CDR3 DNA: TGCAGCGTCGAACCCAGGGGCCCCGGCGAGCAGTACTTC.

This chain joins TRBV30 and TRBJ1-1, with a tentative D call TRBD1 (5 bases). Germline CDR1 is GTSNPN and CDR2 is SVGIG (reference sequence). V was clipped by 6 bases and J by 1 base, with 15 bases between them. CDR3 length: 14 amino acids. Here the CDR3 reads CACKRPTENTEAFF. CDR3 DNA: TGTGCCTGCAAACGTCCGACAGAGAACACTGAAGCTTTCTTT.

V and J are TRBV11-2 and TRBJ2-7; D remains unclear. The CDR3 covers 13 residues. V lost 5 bases and J lost 3, with 11 bases in between. Germline lookup yields CDR1 SGHAT and CDR2 FQNNGV. CDR3 protein: CASSTVQGYEQYF. The CDR3 nucleotides are TGTGCCAGCAGCACGGTTCAAGGCTACGAGCAGTACTTC.

This clone was counted once. The rearrangement uses TRBV2 and TRBJ2-1, with 7 bases lining up with TRBD2. This CDR3 has 17 residues. The V and J ends lost 4 bases and 4 bases, in that order; junction bases with no gene match: 13. Germline assignment: CDR1 SNHLY and CDR2 FYNNEI. The CDR3 DNA reads TGTGCCAGCAGTGGGGGGGTAGCGGGCATTTATTACAATGAGCAGTTCTTC. Translation gives CASSGGVAGIYYNEQFF. Combining the CDR3 with reference TRBV2 and TRBJ2-1 gives the whole variable domain EPEVTQTPSHQVTQMGQEVILRCVPISNHLYFYWYRQILGQKVEFLVSFYNNEISEKSEIFDDQFSVERPDGSNFTLKIRSTKLEDSAMYFCASSGGVAGIYYNEQFFGPGTRLTVL.

V is TRBV7-8 and J is TRBJ2-1, with a weak D call TRBD2 (5 bases). The CDR3 contains 17 residues. V lost 1 base to trimming and J lost 5 bases, with 18 bases between them. Per germline, CDR1 SGHVS and CDR2 FQNEAQ. Here the CDR3 reads CASSLVVEGFFNNEQFF. The CDR3 nucleotides read TGTGCCAGCAGCTTAGTTGTCGAGGGATTCTTCAACAATGAGCAGTTCTTC.

V usage is TRBV7-9 and J usage is TRBJ2-2, with 10 bases matching TRBD1. The CDR3 runs 15 residues. Germline lookup yields CDR1 SEHNR and CDR2 FQNEAQ (reference sequence). V dropped 5 bases and J dropped 6; count of bases not matched to a gene: 6. The CDR3 region has the DNA TGTGCCAGCAGCCGATGGGACAGGGGTTCCGGGGAGCTGTTTTTT. Protein: CASSRWDRGSGELFF.

The chain links TRBV6-1 to TRBJ2-7, with D perhaps matching TRBD2 (6 bases). CDR3 size: 15 residues. The germline CDR1 and CDR2 sequences are MNHNS and SASEGT. The germline V and J ends were trimmed by 0 bases and 4 bases, with 13 bases remaining between them. The CDR3 spells CASSEADYLLYEQYF. CDR3 sequence (DNA): TGTGCCAGCAGTGAAGCGGACTACCTCTTGTACGAGCAGTACTTC.